The clone carrying this T cell receptor (beta chain) was observed at least ten times. The antigen is not known. Trimming removed 4 bases from V and 6 bases from J; junction bases left unmatched: 4. The CDR3 spans 15 residues. Germline lookup yields CDR1 DFQATT and CDR2 SNEGSKA (reference sequence). These data are taken from a study of response to subunit inactivated influenza vaccine. Notes on the study in general: It was suggested by the authors that few new T cells are recruited by each seasonal influenza vaccination.

MiXCR was run by TCRdb on the RT-PCR reads, yielding one entry per CDR3 protein. The data contain 400,000 to 650,000 distinct CDR3 sequences, approximately 7.3% of them singletons. The sequence came from a man aged 45-69 years who received an inactivated influenza vaccine. The chain combines TRBV20-1 with TRBJ2-2, with TRBD2 identical over 14 bases. The specimen was PBMCs from blood, collected about 23 months after vaccination. CDR3 coding DNA: TGCAGTGCTATCTCGGGACTAGCGGGAGCCGGGGAGCTGTTTTTT. Its protein is CSAISGLAGAGELFF.